This T cell receptor (beta chain) was found in a study of monozygotic twins with cystic fibrosis. Libraries were prepared by immunoSEQ multiplex PCR; TCRdb keeps only in-frame clonotypes and omits some of them. Of 34,000 or so clones in the sample, over 80% were seen once. The length of the CDR3 is 14 residues. The germline gives CDR1 SEHNR, CDR2 FQNEAQ (reference sequence). The V end lost 5 bases, the J end lost 0 bases, and 10 bases lay between the germline ends. The V call is TRBV7-9, the J call TRBJ1-2; perhaps TRBD1 as D (5 bases). The sample comprised blood. This TCR was recovered from a boy aged 2-9 years with cystic fibrosis. CDR3 sequence reads: CASSPPTANYGYTF. CDR3 DNA: TGTGCCAGCAGCCCCCCGACAGCTAACTATGGCTACACCTTC.